This T cell receptor beta chain was sequenced in a study of cytomegalovirus exposure and HLA in healthy donors. Overall study context: Findings of an earlier analysis included over 95 million unique TCR beta sequences from 180 million or so T cells.

The PCR was carried out with 60 Vbeta primers and 13 Jbeta primers. Sequencing was performed with immunoSEQ multiplex PCR; in TCRdb, only in-frame clones are kept and a portion is missing. In total, the table holds over 80,000 clones. The CDR3 is 14 amino acids. The germline V and J ends were trimmed by 3 bases and 5 bases, with 12 bases remaining between them. From germline, CDR1 is MNHNS and CDR2 SASEGT. Among the donors, all were healthy bone marrow donors. This clonotype was obtained from a girl aged 10 to 17 in good health and CMV-seropositive. The sequencing sample was made of PBMCs. The V and J genes are TRBV6-1 and TRBJ2-3, with no clear D. CDR3 in amino acids: CASSDYPIRDTQYF. The CDR3 nucleotides read TGTGCCAGCAGTGATTACCCGATTAGAGATACGCAGTATTTT.